The clone carrying this T cell receptor beta chain came up many times. The antigen remains unidentified. The sample is drawn from a study of metastatic and nonmetastatic thyroid tumors. About the research overall: Samples came from malignant and benign thyroid patients, and repertoires were compared across blood and tumor or nodule tissue.

Thyroid surgery took place with no prior treatment in any patient. Original processing notes: Researchers built a distant-metastasis classifier for papillary thyroid cancer that drew on CDR3 differences across clinicopathological groups. TCRdb re-called the PCR reads through MiXCR. TCRdb's processing, not the study's, gives the V and J calls here. The table records some 22,000 clones, around 25% of them present only once. CDR3 size: 16 residues. CDR1 is LGHNA, CDR2 YSLEER, per germline. Trimming removed 0 bases at V and 2 bases at J, with 14 bases between. General study results and limits: As reported, TCR beta diversity in blood and tumor was significantly higher in malignant thyroid tumors than in benign nodules.

Sequenced: tumor tissue. This clonotype was sampled from a male donor with papillary thyroid cancer or a benign thyroid nodule (not recorded which). Some clones in this sample may be carry-over from other donors' samples. This rearrangement joins TRBV4-3 to TRBJ2-7; possibly TRBD2 for D (5 bases). The CDR3, as DNA: TGCGCCAGCAGCCAAGATTGGGCTAGCAGAGCCTACGAGCAGTACTTC. Protein product: CASSQDWASRAYEQYF.